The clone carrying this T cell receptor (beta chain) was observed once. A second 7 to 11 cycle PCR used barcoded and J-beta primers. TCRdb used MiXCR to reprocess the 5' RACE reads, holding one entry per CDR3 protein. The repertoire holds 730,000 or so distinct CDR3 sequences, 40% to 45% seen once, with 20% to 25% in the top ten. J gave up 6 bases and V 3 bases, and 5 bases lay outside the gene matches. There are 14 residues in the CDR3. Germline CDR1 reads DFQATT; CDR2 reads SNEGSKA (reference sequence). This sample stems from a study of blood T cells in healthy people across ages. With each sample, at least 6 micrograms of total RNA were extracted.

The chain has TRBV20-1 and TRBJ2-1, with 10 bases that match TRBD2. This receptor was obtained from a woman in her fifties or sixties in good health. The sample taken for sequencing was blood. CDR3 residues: CSASSGRAPNEQFF. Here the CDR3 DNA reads TGCAGTGCTAGCAGCGGGAGGGCCCCCAATGAGCAGTTCTTC.